Below are 31 T cell receptor beta chains sequenced from a single sample in a study of blood T cells in healthy people across ages. PCR was performed a second time for 7 to 11 cycles using a sample-barcoded 5' primer and a J-beta primer mix. A single record per CDR3 protein comes from TCRdb applying MiXCR to the 5' RACE reads. The data contain some 710,000 distinct CDR3 sequences, around half of them singletons. Sequenced sample: blood. Source of these receptors: an elderly man in good health.

This clonotype was seen a few times. V and J are TRBV12-3 or TRBV12-4 and TRBJ2-5, with unresolved D. This CDR3 has 13 residues. Trimming took 2 bases from V and 4 from J, leaving 8 bases between them. The CDR3 protein is CASSLSARETQYF. The CDR3 DNA is TGTGCCAGCAGTTTATCGGCGCGAGAGACCCAGTACTTC.

The chain employs TRBV28 and TRBJ2-3; perhaps D is TRBD1 or TRBD2 (5 bases each). CDR1 MDHEN and CDR2 SYDVKM come from the germline V gene. V lost 7 bases to trimming and J lost 4 bases, with 15 bases between them. The CDR3 loop spans 14 amino acids. The CDR3 reads CASTDPRDADTQYF. CDR3 bases: TGTGCCAGCACCGACCCCAGGGACGCAGATACGCAGTATTTT. The full variable domain, rest sourced from reference TRBV28 and TRBJ2-3, is DVKVTQSSRYLVKRTGEKVFLECVQDMDHENMFWYRQDPGLGLRLIYFSYDVKMKEKGDIPEGYSVSREKKERFSLILESASTNQTSMYLCASTDPRDADTQYFGPGTRLTVL.

This clonotype was counted only a few times. J is TRBJ2-5 and V is TRBV24-1; D possibly corresponds to TRBD1 (5 bases). Trimming stripped 3 bases from V and 0 bases from J, with 7 bases between. The length of the CDR3 is 14 residues. Germline-derived CDR1 and CDR2 are KGHDR and SFDVKD. DNA of the CDR3: TGTGCCACCAGTGATCCAGGGTACCAAGAGACCCAGTACTTC. Translation gives CATSDPGYQETQYF.

This clonotype was seen repeatedly, ten times or more. The chain couples TRBV12-3 or TRBV12-4 to TRBJ2-5; 8 bases fit TRBD1. CDR3 length: 15 residues. V lost 1 base, J lost 1 base, and 2 bases stayed unmatched. The CDR3 DNA is TGTGCCAGCAGTTTAGACAGGGGGGCCCAAGAGACCCAGTACTTC. Amino acids: CASSLDRGAQETQYF.

This clonotype was observed at least ten times. The rearrangement links TRBV4-2 to TRBJ2-5; TRBD2 might be the D (6 bases). CDR1 is LGHNA, CDR2 YNFKEQ, per germline. CDR3 size: 15 residues. Trimming removed 0 bases from V and 7 bases from J, with 15 bases in between. In DNA, the CDR3 is TGTGCCAGCAGCCAAGATGAGACTAGAGGAGGGACCCAGTACTTC. It translates to CASSQDETRGGTQYF.

The gene calls are TRBV10-3 and TRBJ2-2, with D tentatively TRBD1 or TRBD2 (5 bases each). The CDR3 loop spans 14 amino acids. The germline V gene has CDR1 ENHRY and CDR2 SYGVKD. The V end lost 7 bases, the J end lost 5 bases, and 14 bases lay between the germline ends. The CDR3 sequence is CAIKIRDQTGELFF. The CDR3 DNA sequence: TGTGCCATCAAAATCCGGGACCAAACCGGGGAGCTGTTTTTT.

The chain employs TRBV7-7 and TRBJ2-2; possible D gene TRBD1, 6 bases. The CDR3 contains 15 residues. The V end was cut by 1 base, the J end by 3 bases, with 9 bases between. The germline V gene encodes CDR1 SSHAT and CDR2 FNYEAQ (reference sequence). CDR3 sequence: CASSLDRVDTGELFF. The CDR3 nucleotides read TGTGCCAGCAGCTTAGACAGGGTCGACACCGGGGAGCTGTTTTTT.

In nucleotides, the CDR3 is TGTGCCAGCAGTTACTCATCAGGGGAAAGCTACACCTTC. Its translation: CASSYSSGESYTF. The chain recombines TRBV6-2 or TRBV6-3 with TRBJ1-2, with D possibly matching TRBD1 (6 bases). Germline CDR1 reads MNHEY; CDR2 reads SVGEGT. This CDR3 is built from 13 residues. Trimming stripped 0 bases from V and 9 bases from J, with 11 bases between.

This clonotype has only a few counts. The V gene is TRBV5-1, the J gene TRBJ2-5, with a weak D call TRBD2 (6 bases). Deletions cut 1 base from V and 4 bases from J, with 11 bases between. The CDR3 consists of 14 residues. Germline CDR1 and CDR2: SGHRS and YFSETQ. The CDR3 bases are TGCGCCAGCAGCTTGTCGGGGAGGTCAGAGACCCAGTACTTC. Translation gives CASSLSGRSETQYF.

V gene TRBV20-1 combines with J gene TRBJ2-5; 9 positions match TRBD2. The CDR3 loop spans 12 amino acids. Trimming took 8 bases from V and 5 from J; bases not matched to a gene: 6. The germline gives CDR1 DFQATT, CDR2 SNEGSKA (reference sequence). CDR3 nucleotide sequence: TGCAGTCGCGGGAGGGCCTGGGAGACCCAGTACTTC. It yields the protein CSRGRAWETQYF.

The chain recombines TRBV4-3 with TRBJ2-7, with D possibly matching TRBD1 (8 bases). V lost 3 bases and J lost 6, with 18 bases in between. Germline values: CDR1 LGHNA, CDR2 YSLEER. This CDR3 region has 15 residues. CDR3 DNA: TGCGCCAGCAGCCAGGACAGGGCTTGGGGGGGCGAGCAGTACTTC. Its translation: CASSQDRAWGGEQYF.

The gene calls are TRBV2 and TRBJ2-1; 8 bases map to TRBD2. This CDR3 comprises 16 residues. Germline V gene data show CDR1 as SNHLY and CDR2 as FYNNEI. The V and J ends lost 6 bases and 5 bases, in that order; junction bases with no gene match: 12. This CDR3 is CASRPAPSGLNNEQFF. CDR3 in DNA: TGTGCCAGCAGACCCGCTCCTAGCGGGCTTAACAATGAGCAGTTCTTC.

This clonotype was seen ten or more times. The gene calls are TRBV4-2 and TRBJ2-7, with a weak D call TRBD2 (5 bases). CDR3 length: 15 residues. The V end was cut by 0 bases, the J end by 6 bases, with 15 bases between. Germline V CDR1 and CDR2: LGHNA, YNFKEQ. The CDR3 nucleotides are TGTGCCAGCAGCCAAGAGATGGGGAGACAAGGCGAGCAGTACTTC. Its protein is CASSQEMGRQGEQYF.

The rearrangement uses TRBV11-3 and TRBJ2-1; the D gene is possibly TRBD1 (5 bases). Trimming cost V 0 bases and J 7 bases, with 10 bases left between them. The germline V gene has CDR1 SGHNT and CDR2 YENEEA. This CDR3 is built from 14 residues. The CDR3 bases are TGTGCCAGCAGCTTAGAAGGGGTAACAAATGAGCAGTTCTTC. Protein sequence: CASSLEGVTNEQFF. The whole variable domain, remainder taken from reference TRBV11-3 and TRBJ2-1, is EAGVVQSPRYKIIEKKQPVAFWCNPISGHNTLYWYLQNLGQGPELLIRYENEEAVDDSQLPKDRFSAERLKGVDSTLKIQPAELGDSAVYLCASSLEGVTNEQFFGPGTRLTVL.

J is TRBJ1-2 and V is TRBV6-5; TRBD1 matches 8 bases. With 6 bases clipped from V and 4 bases from J, the junction kept 7 bases outside the gene matches. Germline CDR1 reads MNHEY; CDR2 reads SVGAGI. The CDR3 runs to 14 residues. The CDR3 DNA reads as TGTGCCAGCAGAACACAGGGGGAGGGCTATGGCTACACCTTC. Amino acid sequence: CASRTQGEGYGYTF.

The genes are TRBV10-3 and TRBJ2-7; 11 nucleotides agree with TRBD2. The CDR3 runs to 15 residues. Germline assignment: CDR1 ENHRY and CDR2 SYGVKD. J gave up 7 bases and V 5 bases, and 10 bases lay outside the gene matches. CDR3 protein: CAISHGTSGRQEQYF. CDR3 DNA: TGTGCCATCAGTCACGGGACTAGCGGACGTCAGGAGCAGTACTTC.

The chain carries TRBV20-1 and TRBJ2-5; 11 bases align to TRBD2. The germline gives CDR1 DFQATT, CDR2 SNEGSKA (reference sequence). CDR3 size: 14 residues. The V segment lost 6 bases and the J segment 2 bases; nucleotides outside the gene matches: 5. The DNA for the CDR3 is TGCAGTGCCGTAGGGACTAGCGGACAAGAGACCCAGTACTTC. Amino acid sequence: CSAVGTSGQETQYF.

The V gene is TRBV3-1, the J gene TRBJ2-1, with 12 bases aligning to TRBD2. The V gene end was trimmed by 4 bases and the J gene end by 0 bases; junction bases not matched to a gene: 4. There are 17 residues in the CDR3. CDR1 is LGHDT, CDR2 YNNKEL, per germline (reference sequence). Here the CDR3 DNA reads TGTGCCAGCAGCCGCCCGGGACTAGCGGGCTCCTACAATGAGCAGTTCTTC. Encoded protein: CASSRPGLAGSYNEQFF.

The gene calls are TRBV25-1 and TRBJ2-4; D call uncertain. Per germline, CDR1 MGHDK and CDR2 SYGVNS. This CDR3 is 14 amino acids long. Trimming stripped 4 bases from V and 3 bases from J, with 10 bases between. The CDR3 DNA sequence: TGTGCCAGCAGTGGAGGATTGGGCAAAAACATTCAGTACTTC. It yields the protein CASSGGLGKNIQYF.

In its sample, this clonotype was seen once. V usage is TRBV7-9 and J usage is TRBJ1-2; 12 bases are a match to TRBD1. The ends lost 5 bases at V and 6 bases at J; junction bases unmatched: 4. This CDR3 has 14 residues. Germline values: CDR1 SEHNR, CDR2 FQNEAQ (reference sequence). The CDR3 DNA follows: TGTGCCAGCAGCGTCTGGGACAGGGGGCATGGCTACACCTTC. Protein sequence: CASSVWDRGHGYTF.

This clonotype has a count of ten or more. This chain uses TRBV29-1 with TRBJ2-5; 11 bases are a match to TRBD1. The germline gives CDR1 SQVTM, CDR2 ANQGSEA. V shed 2 bases, J shed 1 base, and the junction held 9 bases outside the gene matches. The CDR3 has 17 residues. The CDR3 reads CSVESLGDRGIQETQYF. The CDR3 DNA is TGCAGCGTTGAAAGTTTAGGGGACAGGGGGATCCAAGAGACCCAGTACTTC.

The V gene is TRBV7-9, the J gene TRBJ2-1; 8 bases align to TRBD2. This CDR3 region has 16 residues. CDR1 is SEHNR and CDR2 is FQNEAQ in the germline V gene (reference sequence). Unmatched junction bases numbered 11, after V lost 3 bases and J lost 7 bases. The CDR3 region has the DNA TGTGCCAGCAGCTTCCCCCAGCGGGGGCGAGGGAATGAGCAGTTCTTC. This sequence encodes CASSFPQRGRGNEQFF.

The rearrangement joins TRBV5-6 to TRBJ2-3; either TRBD1 or TRBD2 may supply D (7 bases each). The CDR3 consists of 17 residues. Trimming removed 10 bases from V and 0 bases from J, with 24 bases in between. From germline, CDR1 is SGHDT and CDR2 YYEEEE. Here the CDR3 reads CAGGLARGGVSTDTQYF. DNA for the CDR3: TGTGCCGGCGGCTTGGCCAGGGGGGGCGTCAGCACAGATACGCAGTATTTT.

The chain couples TRBV20-1 to TRBJ2-7, with 11 bases lining up with TRBD2. The V gene's germline CDR1 is DFQATT and CDR2 SNEGSKA (reference sequence). Germline trimming cut 6 bases from V and 7 bases from J; bases unmatched to any gene: 8. This CDR3 comprises 13 residues. CDR3 sequence (DNA): TGCAGTGCAGAACTAGCGGGAGTACGAGAGCAGTACTTC. Translating it yields CSAELAGVREQYF.

A word on this clonotype: A clone one base away is much larger, so this may be a read error. The chain carries TRBV15 and TRBJ2-7; TRBD1 matches 7 bases. Per germline, CDR1 LNHNV and CDR2 YYDKDF (reference sequence). The CDR3 extends over 15 amino acids. CDR3 region: CAASRDLLGGGEQYF. The CDR3 region has the DNA TGTGCCGCCAGCAGAGATCTCCTAGGGGGCGGCGAGCAGTACTTC.

About this clonotype itself: Just one base apart from a much larger clone, this may be a read error. The chain couples TRBV6-2 or TRBV6-3 to TRBJ2-1, with D uncertain. This CDR3 has 13 residues. Looked up from germline, CDR1 is MNHEY and CDR2 is SVGEGT. Trimming left V 6 bases short and J 10 bases short, with 16 bases between. The CDR3 coding sequence is TGTGCCAGCAGCCTTGGACGGAACTACGAGCAGTTCTTC. This translates into CASSLGRNYEQFF.

This clonotype was counted at least ten times. The rearrangement joins TRBV7-2 to TRBJ1-2; D is ambiguous. This CDR3 region has 12 residues. The germline CDR1 and CDR2 sequences are SGHTA and FQGNSA. CDR3 bases: TGTGCTAAACGACCGTCCAACTATGGCTACACCTTC. Translating gives CAKRPSNYGYTF.

The V call is TRBV11-3, the J call TRBJ2-3, with D perhaps matching TRBD1 (5 bases). This CDR3 spans 15 amino acids. V lost 5 bases and J 2 bases, leaving 14 bases between the germline ends. Germline V CDR1 and CDR2: SGHNT, YENEEA. CDR3: CASSPGGQNTDTQYF. The CDR3 DNA follows: TGTGCCAGCAGCCCTGGTGGACAAAACACAGATACGCAGTATTTT.

This clonotype came up a few times. This chain links TRBV5-1 with TRBJ2-7; 15 bases fit TRBD2. This CDR3 region has 17 residues. Unmatched junction bases numbered 8, after V lost 4 bases and J lost 3 bases. Germline V gene data show CDR1 as SGHRS and CDR2 as YFSETQ. CDR3 region: CASSPGGLAGGRYEQYF. CDR3 DNA sequence: TGCGCCAGCAGCCCAGGGGGACTAGCGGGGGGCCGCTACGAGCAGTACTTC.

V is TRBV5-1 and J is TRBJ2-1; 8 bases are shared with TRBD2. CDR3 length: 16 amino acids. Germline V CDR1 and CDR2: SGHRS, YFSETQ. V lost 0 bases, J lost 3 bases, and 5 bases stayed unmatched. The CDR3: CASSLGLANNYNEQFF. The CDR3, as DNA: TGCGCCAGCAGCTTGGGACTAGCGAATAACTACAATGAGCAGTTCTTC.

The chain employs TRBV28 and TRBJ2-7, with TRBD2 matching 12 bases. After removal of 6 bases from V and 7 bases from J, the junction contained 16 bases not matched to a gene. This CDR3 is 17 amino acids long. Per germline, CDR1 MDHEN and CDR2 SYDVKM. The CDR3 sequence is CASRTGLAGPRSDEQYF. DNA for the CDR3: TGTGCCAGCAGGACGGGACTAGCGGGCCCAAGGAGTGATGAGCAGTACTTC.